This T cell receptor beta chain was recovered during a study of shared clonotypes between healthy human individuals. Study findings and constraints: Donor clonotype sharing was expected to depend on sequencing depth. Genetic and exposure-history diversity was limited by the small donor number.

Each cell subset's genomic DNA was divided evenly among several immunoSEQ plates. Clones were sequenced by immunoSEQ multiplex PCR, and TCRdb holds only the in-frame ones, with some missing. Among about 2.3 million clones listed, 92% were seen once. Germline assignment: CDR1 SGHVS and CDR2 FQNEAQ. The trim removed 5 bases at V and 5 bases at J, leaving 10 bases unmatched. The CDR3 is 18 amino acids. In regard to this clone: Its matching antigen is unknown.

This receptor was identified in a man between 18 and 29 years old in good health. Some clones in this sample may be carry-over from other donors' samples. This chain links TRBV7-8 with TRBJ2-3, with TRBD2 matching 16 bases. The sample comprised naive CD4+ T cells from PBMCs. This sample's subset: CD45RA+ positively selected. This chain's CDR3 is CASSPPGLAGGRVDTQYF. CDR3 coding DNA: TGTGCCAGCAGCCCTCCGGGACTAGCGGGAGGGCGGGTAGATACGCAGTATTTT. The full variable domain, rest sourced from reference TRBV7-8 and TRBJ2-3, is GAGVSQSPRYKVAKRGQDVALRCDPISGHVSLFWYQQALGQGPEFLTYFQNEAQLDKSGLPSDRFFAERPEGSVSTLKIQRTQQEDSAVYLCASSPPGLAGGRVDTQYFGPGTRLTVL.